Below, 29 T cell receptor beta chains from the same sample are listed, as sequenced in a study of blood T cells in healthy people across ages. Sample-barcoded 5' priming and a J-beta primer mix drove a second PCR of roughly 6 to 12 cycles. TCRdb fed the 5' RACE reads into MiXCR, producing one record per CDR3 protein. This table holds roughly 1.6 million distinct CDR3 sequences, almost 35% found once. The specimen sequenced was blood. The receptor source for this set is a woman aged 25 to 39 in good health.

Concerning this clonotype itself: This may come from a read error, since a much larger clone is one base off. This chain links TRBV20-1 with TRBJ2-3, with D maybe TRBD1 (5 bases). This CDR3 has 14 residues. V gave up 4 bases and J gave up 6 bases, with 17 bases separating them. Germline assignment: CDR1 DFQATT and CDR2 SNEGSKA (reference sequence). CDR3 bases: TGCAGTGCTATACAGGACCCGCAGCACGATACGCAGTATTTT. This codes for CSAIQDPQHDTQYF.

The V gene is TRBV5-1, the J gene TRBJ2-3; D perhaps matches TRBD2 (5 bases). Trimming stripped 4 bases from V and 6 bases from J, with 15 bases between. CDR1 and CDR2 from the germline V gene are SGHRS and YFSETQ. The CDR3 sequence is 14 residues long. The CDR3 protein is CASSGGLPGDTQYF. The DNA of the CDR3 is TGCGCCAGCAGCGGCGGGCTCCCGGGGGATACGCAGTATTTT.

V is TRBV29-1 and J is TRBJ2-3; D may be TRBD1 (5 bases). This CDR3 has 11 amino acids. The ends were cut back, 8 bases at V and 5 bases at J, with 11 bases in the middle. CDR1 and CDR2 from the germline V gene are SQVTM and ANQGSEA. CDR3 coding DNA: TGCAGCTTCGGACACCTAGATACGCAGTATTTT. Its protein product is CSFGHLDTQYF.

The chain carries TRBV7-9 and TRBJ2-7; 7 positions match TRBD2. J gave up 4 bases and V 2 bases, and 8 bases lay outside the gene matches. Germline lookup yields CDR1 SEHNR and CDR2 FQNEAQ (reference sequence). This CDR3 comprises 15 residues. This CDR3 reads CASSLSVVGGYEQYF. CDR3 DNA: TGTGCCAGCAGCTTATCCGTGGTCGGGGGGTACGAGCAGTACTTC.

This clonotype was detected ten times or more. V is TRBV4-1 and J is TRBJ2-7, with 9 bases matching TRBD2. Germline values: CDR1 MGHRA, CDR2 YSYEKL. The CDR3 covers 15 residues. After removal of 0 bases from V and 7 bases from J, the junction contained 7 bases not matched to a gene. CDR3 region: CASSQDNSGGAEQYF. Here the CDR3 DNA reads TGCGCCAGCAGCCAAGATAATAGCGGGGGTGCAGAGCAGTACTTC.

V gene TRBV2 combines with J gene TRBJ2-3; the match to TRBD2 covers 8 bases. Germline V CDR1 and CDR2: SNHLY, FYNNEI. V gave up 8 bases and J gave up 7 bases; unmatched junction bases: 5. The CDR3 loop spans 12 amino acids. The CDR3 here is CASRLAGNTQYF. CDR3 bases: TGTGCCAGCCGTTTAGCGGGAAATACGCAGTATTTT.

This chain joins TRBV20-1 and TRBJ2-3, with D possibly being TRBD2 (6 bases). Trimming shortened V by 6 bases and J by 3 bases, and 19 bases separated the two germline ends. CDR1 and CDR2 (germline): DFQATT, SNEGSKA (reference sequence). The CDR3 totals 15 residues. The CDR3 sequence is CSAPYYGGRTDTQYF. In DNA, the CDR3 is TGCAGTGCACCTTACTACGGGGGAAGGACAGATACGCAGTATTTT.

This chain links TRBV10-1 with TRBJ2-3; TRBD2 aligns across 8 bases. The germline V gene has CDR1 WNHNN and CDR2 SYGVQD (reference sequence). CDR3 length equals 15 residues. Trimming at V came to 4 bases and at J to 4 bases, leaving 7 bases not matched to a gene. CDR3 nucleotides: TGCGCCAGCAGTGGACCAGCGGGGGCCCCAGATACGCAGTATTTT. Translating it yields CASSGPAGAPDTQYF.

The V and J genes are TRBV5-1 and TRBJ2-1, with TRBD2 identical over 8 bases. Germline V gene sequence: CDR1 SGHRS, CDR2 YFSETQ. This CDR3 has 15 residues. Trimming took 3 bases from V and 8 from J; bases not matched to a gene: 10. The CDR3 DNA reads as TGCGCCAGCAGCTATACGTACGGGGGGGCCTATGAGCAGTTCTTC. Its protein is CASSYTYGGAYEQFF.

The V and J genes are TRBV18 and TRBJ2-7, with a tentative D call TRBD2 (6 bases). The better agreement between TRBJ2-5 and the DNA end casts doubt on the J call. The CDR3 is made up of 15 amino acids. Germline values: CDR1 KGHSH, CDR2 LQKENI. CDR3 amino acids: CASSPMDYTPETQYF. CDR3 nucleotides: TGTGCCAGCTCACCCATGGACTACACCCCCGAGACCCAGTACTTC.

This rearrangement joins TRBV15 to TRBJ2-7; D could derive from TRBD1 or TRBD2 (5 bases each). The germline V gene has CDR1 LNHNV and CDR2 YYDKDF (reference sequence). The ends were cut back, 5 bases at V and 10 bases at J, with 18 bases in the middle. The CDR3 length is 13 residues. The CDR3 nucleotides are TGTGCCACCAGCGGTAGGGACCGCGAATCTCAGTACTTC. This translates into CATSGRDRESQYF.

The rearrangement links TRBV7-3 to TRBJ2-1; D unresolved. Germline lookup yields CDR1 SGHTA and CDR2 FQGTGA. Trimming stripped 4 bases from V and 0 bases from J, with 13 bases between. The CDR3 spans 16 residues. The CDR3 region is CASSSQSASSYNEQFF. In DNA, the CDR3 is TGTGCCAGCAGCTCCCAAAGCGCTAGCTCCTACAATGAGCAGTTCTTC. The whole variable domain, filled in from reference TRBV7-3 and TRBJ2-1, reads GAGVSQTPSNKVTEKGKYVELRCDPISGHTALYWYRQSLGQGPEFLIYFQGTGAADDSGLPNDRFFAVRPEGSVSTLKIQRTERGDSAVYLCASSSQSASSYNEQFFGPGTRLTVL.

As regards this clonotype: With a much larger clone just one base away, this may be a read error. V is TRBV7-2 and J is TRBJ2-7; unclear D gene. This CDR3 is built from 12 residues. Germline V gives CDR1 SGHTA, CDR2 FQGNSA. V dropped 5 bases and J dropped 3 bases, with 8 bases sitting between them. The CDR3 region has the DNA TGTGCCAGCAGCCCGTACCTCTACGAGCAGTACTTC. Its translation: CASSPYLYEQYF.

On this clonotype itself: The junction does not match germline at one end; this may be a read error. This CDR3 is CVSRLTGDSYQPQHF. CDR3 nucleotides: TGTGTCAGCAGACTGACAGGGGACAGCTATCAGCCCCAGCATTTT. The rearrangement links TRBV12-3 or TRBV12-4 to TRBJ1-5; 8 bases are a match to TRBD1. CDR3 length: 15 amino acids.

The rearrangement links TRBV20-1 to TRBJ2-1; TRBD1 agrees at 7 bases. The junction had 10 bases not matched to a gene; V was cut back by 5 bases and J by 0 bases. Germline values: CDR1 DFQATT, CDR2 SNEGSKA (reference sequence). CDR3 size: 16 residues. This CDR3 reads CSAAVSQGSSYNEQFF. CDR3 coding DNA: TGCAGTGCTGCCGTTTCACAGGGGAGCTCCTACAATGAGCAGTTCTTC.

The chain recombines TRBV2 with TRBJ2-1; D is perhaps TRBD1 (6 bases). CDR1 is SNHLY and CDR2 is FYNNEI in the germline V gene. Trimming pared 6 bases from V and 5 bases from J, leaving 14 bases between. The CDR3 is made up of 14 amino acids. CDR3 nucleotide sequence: TGTGCCAGCAGGGATACGGGACACCACAATGAGCAGTTCTTC. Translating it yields CASRDTGHHNEQFF.

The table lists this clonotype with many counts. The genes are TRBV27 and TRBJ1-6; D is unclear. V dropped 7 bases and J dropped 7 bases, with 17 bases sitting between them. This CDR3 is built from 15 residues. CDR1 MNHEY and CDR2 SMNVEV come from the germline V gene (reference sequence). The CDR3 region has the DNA TGTGCCAGCACCTCACCGGGCCCTGGAAATTCACCCCTCCACTTT. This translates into CASTSPGPGNSPLHF.

Here the CDR3 reads CAISERGTGPIPDTQYF. Written as DNA, the CDR3 is TGTGCCATCAGTGAGCGGGGGACAGGACCGATACCAGATACGCAGTATTTT. The rearrangement joins TRBV10-3 to TRBJ2-3; 8 positions agree with TRBD1. Germline V gene lookup returns CDR1 ENHRY and CDR2 SYGVKD. CDR3 length equals 17 residues. After removal of 2 bases from V and 4 bases from J, the junction contained 11 bases not matched to a gene.

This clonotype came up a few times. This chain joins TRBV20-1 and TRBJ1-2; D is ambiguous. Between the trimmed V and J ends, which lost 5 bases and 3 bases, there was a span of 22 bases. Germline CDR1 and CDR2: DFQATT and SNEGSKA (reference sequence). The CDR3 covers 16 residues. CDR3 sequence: CSADVNGLGFDYGYTF. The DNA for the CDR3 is TGCAGTGCTGATGTTAACGGGTTGGGGTTCGACTATGGCTACACCTTC.

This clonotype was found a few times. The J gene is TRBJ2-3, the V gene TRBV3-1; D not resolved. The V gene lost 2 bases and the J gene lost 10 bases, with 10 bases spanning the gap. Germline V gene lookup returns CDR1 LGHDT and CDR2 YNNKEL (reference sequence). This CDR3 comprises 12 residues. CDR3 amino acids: CASSQSWPSQYF. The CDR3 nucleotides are TGTGCCAGCAGCCAATCCTGGCCGTCGCAGTATTTT.

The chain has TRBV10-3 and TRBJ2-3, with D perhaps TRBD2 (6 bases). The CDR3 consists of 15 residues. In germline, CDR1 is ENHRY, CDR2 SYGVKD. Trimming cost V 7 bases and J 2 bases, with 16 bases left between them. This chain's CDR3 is CAITRDGSYTDTQYF. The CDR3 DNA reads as TGTGCCATCACTAGGGACGGGAGTTACACAGATACGCAGTATTTT.

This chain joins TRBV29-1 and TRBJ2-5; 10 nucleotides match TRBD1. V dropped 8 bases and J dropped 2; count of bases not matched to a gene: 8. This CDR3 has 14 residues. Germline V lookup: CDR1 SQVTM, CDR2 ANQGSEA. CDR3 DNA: TGCAGCACCAAGGACAGGGGGAGACAAGAGACCCAGTACTTC. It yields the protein CSTKDRGRQETQYF.

CDR3 amino acids: CASSISGQYNEQFF. For the CDR3, the DNA is TGTGCCAGCAGTATCTCTGGACAGTACAATGAGCAGTTCTTC. The gene calls are TRBV27 and TRBJ2-1; D might be TRBD1 (6 bases). The CDR3 is 14 residues long. Germline V gives CDR1 MNHEY, CDR2 SMNVEV (reference sequence). Trimming pared 5 bases from V and 4 bases from J, leaving 12 bases between.

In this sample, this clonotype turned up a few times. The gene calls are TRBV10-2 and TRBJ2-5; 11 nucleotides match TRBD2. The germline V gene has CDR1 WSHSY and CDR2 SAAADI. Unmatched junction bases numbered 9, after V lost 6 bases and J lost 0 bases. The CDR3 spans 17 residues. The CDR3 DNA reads TGCGCCAGCAGAGGAGGCATAGCGGGGGGGTACCAAGAGACCCAGTACTTC. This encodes CASRGGIAGGYQETQYF.

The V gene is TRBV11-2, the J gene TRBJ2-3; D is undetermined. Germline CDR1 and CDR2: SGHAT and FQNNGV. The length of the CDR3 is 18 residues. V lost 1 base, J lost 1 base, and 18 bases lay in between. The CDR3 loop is CASSLGRSPSWGTDTQYF. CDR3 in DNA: TGTGCCAGCAGCTTAGGAAGGTCTCCGTCCTGGGGCACAGATACGCAGTATTTT.

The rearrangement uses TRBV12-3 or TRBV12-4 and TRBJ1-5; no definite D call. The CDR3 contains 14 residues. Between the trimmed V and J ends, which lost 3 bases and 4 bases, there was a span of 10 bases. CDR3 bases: TGTGCCAGCAGTTTTGCGCTGCAGAATCAGCCCCAGCATTTT. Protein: CASSFALQNQPQHF.

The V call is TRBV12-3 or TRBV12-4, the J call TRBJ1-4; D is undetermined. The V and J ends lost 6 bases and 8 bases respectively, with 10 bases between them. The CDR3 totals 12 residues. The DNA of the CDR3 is TGTGCCAGCAGCACAACTCCCGAAAAACTGTTTTTT. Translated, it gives CASSTTPEKLFF.

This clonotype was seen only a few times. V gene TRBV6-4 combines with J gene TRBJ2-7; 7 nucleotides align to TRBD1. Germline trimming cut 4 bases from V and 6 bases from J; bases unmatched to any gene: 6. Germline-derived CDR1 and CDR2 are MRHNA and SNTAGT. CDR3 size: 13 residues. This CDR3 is CASSADRVSEQYF. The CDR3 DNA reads TGTGCCAGCAGTGCCGACAGGGTGTCCGAGCAGTACTTC.

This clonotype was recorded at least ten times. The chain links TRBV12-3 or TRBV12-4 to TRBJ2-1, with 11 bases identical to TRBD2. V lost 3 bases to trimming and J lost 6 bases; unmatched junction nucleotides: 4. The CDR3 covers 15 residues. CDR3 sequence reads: CASSLRLAGRNEQFF. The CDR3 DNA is TGTGCCAGCAGTTTGCGACTAGCGGGACGCAATGAGCAGTTCTTC.